The 18 T cell receptor beta chains below all came from one sample that was sequenced in a study of CD8 T cells in ankylosing spondylitis (dated by TCRdb to about 2017). The library was produced with 5' RACE. For sequencing, an Illumina HiSeq 2500 was employed. In TCRdb, the public reads were trimmed at Q25 with fastp and aligned with MiXCR, with productive beta chains retained. One record per CDR3 amino acid sequence lists the most common genes and DNA. This sample has approximately 200,000 distinct CDR3 sequences in its table, and roughly 13% of those were observed once. Approximately 15% of the sample comes from the top ten. Material for sequencing was blood, either unsorted or a sorted T cell fraction (not recorded which). Receptor source: a male donor with ankylosing spondylitis or in good health (not recorded which).

This clonotype was counted at least ten times. The J gene is TRBJ2-7, the V gene TRBV5-1; possibly TRBD2 for D (5 bases). The CDR3 loop spans 15 amino acids. Trimming cost V 4 bases and J 0 bases, with 14 bases left between them. Germline CDR1 is SGHRS and CDR2 is YFSETQ. The CDR3 here is CASSGHGLSSYEQYF. DNA for the CDR3: TGCGCCAGCAGCGGCCACGGACTGAGCTCCTACGAGCAGTACTTC.

This clonotype has at least ten counts. The V and J genes are TRBV27 and TRBJ2-2; D gene ambiguous. With 3 bases removed from V and 6 bases from J, the gap between germline ends came to 5 bases. Per the germline V gene, CDR1 is MNHEY and CDR2 is SMNVEV (reference sequence). The CDR3 spans 12 residues. The CDR3 nucleotides are TGTGCCAGCAGTTTGAGTTCCGGGGAGCTGTTTTTT. This encodes CASSLSSGELFF.

The chain joins TRBV12-5 to TRBJ2-2; TRBD2 matches at 7 bases. This CDR3 is 20 amino acids long. Germline trimming cut 3 bases from V and 2 bases from J; bases unmatched to any gene: 18. The germline V gene has CDR1 LGHNT and CDR2 FRNRAP. CDR3 amino acids: CASGFILRSPGGPNTGELFF. The CDR3 region has the DNA TGTGCTAGTGGTTTTATCCTTCGAAGCCCGGGAGGCCCTAACACCGGGGAGCTGTTTTTT. Full variable domain (remainder filled in from reference TRBV12-5 and TRBJ2-2): DARVTQTPRHKVTEMGQEVTMRCQPILGHNTVFWYRQTMMQGLELLAYFRNRAPLDDSGMPKDRFSAEMPDATLATLKIQPSEPRDSAVYFCASGFILRSPGGPNTGELFFGEGSRLTVL.

CDR3 sequence reads: CASSQAASNAGELFF. In DNA, the CDR3 is TGTGCCAGCAGCCAAGCAGCATCCAACGCCGGGGAGCTGTTTTTT. This chain uses TRBV3-1 with TRBJ2-2; D remains unclear. Germline CDR1 and CDR2: LGHDT and YNNKEL (reference sequence). The CDR3 is made up of 15 amino acids. V gave up 1 base and J gave up 6 bases, with 12 bases separating them.

This clonotype was found a few times. The J gene is TRBJ2-1, the V gene TRBV27, with 9 bases fitting TRBD2. J gave up 7 bases and V 6 bases, and 10 bases lay outside the gene matches. Germline values: CDR1 MNHEY, CDR2 SMNVEV (reference sequence). This CDR3 region has 15 residues. The CDR3 is CASSPSAGGLNEQFF. CDR3 sequence (DNA): TGTGCCAGCAGCCCTAGTGCGGGGGGGTTAAATGAGCAGTTCTTC.

V is TRBV29-1 and J is TRBJ2-3; 10 bases match TRBD1. The junction had 20 bases not matched to a gene; V was cut back by 7 bases and J by 4 bases. Germline lookup yields CDR1 SQVTM and CDR2 ANQGSEA. The CDR3 loop spans 18 amino acids. The CDR3 DNA reads as TGCAGCGGCAGCGGAATCCTTCGGACAGGGGGAACACCAGATACGCAGTATTTT. Its translation: CSGSGILRTGGTPDTQYF.

This sequence joins TRBV24-1 and TRBJ2-4, with D maybe TRBD1 (6 bases). Germline V lookup: CDR1 KGHDR, CDR2 SFDVKD. V was clipped by 2 bases and J by 3 bases, with 10 bases between them. This CDR3 has 15 residues. In DNA form, the CDR3 reads TGTGCCACCAGTGATTCAAGGGACAACAAAAACATTCAGTACTTC. Encoded protein: CATSDSRDNKNIQYF.

This rearrangement joins TRBV5-1 to TRBJ1-1; possibly TRBD1 for D (6 bases). The germline V gene has CDR1 SGHRS and CDR2 YFSETQ. The CDR3 runs 13 residues. V was pared by 4 bases and J by 5 bases, with 12 bases between. CDR3 in amino acids: CASSVQGHTEAFF. Here the CDR3 DNA reads TGCGCCAGCAGCGTCCAGGGACATACTGAAGCTTTCTTT.

V is TRBV4-1 and J is TRBJ2-1; 8 bases align to TRBD1. V dropped 4 bases and J dropped 8; count of bases not matched to a gene: 10. From germline, CDR1 is MGHRA and CDR2 YSYEKL. This CDR3 has 15 residues. The CDR3 coding sequence is TGCGCCAGCAGCCTATTTGTGACAGGGGTCGATGAGCAGTTCTTC. This translates into CASSLFVTGVDEQFF.

The rearrangement links TRBV20-1 to TRBJ1-1, with 8 bases identical to TRBD1. Germline-derived CDR1 and CDR2 are DFQATT and SNEGSKA (reference sequence). V shed 1 base and J 1 base; nucleotides not matched to a gene: 2. The CDR3 totals 14 residues. CDR3 loop: CSARGQGANTEAFF. CDR3 DNA: TGCAGTGCTAGAGGCCAGGGGGCGAACACTGAAGCTTTCTTT.

This clonotype came up a few times. The rearrangement links TRBV10-3 to TRBJ2-3, with D possibly called TRBD1 or TRBD2 (5 bases each). There are 15 residues in the CDR3. Trimming shortened V by 0 bases and J by 2 bases, and 9 bases separated the two germline ends. Germline lookup yields CDR1 ENHRY and CDR2 SYGVKD. Written as DNA, the CDR3 is TGTGCCATCAGTGAGTCGAGGGGCAACACAGATACGCAGTATTTT. It yields the protein CAISESRGNTDTQYF.

This clonotype has a handful of counts. This chain uses TRBV4-1 with TRBJ1-1; D might be TRBD1 (6 bases). Trimming stripped 7 bases from V and 1 base from J, with 10 bases between. This CDR3 has 13 residues. CDR1 and CDR2 (germline): MGHRA, YSYEKL. CDR3 amino acids: CASTRGGNTEAFF. The DNA of the CDR3 is TGCGCCAGCACTCGAGGGGGGAACACTGAAGCTTTCTTT.

The gene calls are TRBV29-1 and TRBJ2-7; D is unresolved. The CDR3 covers 12 residues. Trimming took off 0 bases at V and 7 bases at J, with 10 bases between the two ends. The germline V gene encodes CDR1 SQVTM and CDR2 ANQGSEA. The CDR3 loop is CSVEEGLGEQYF. As DNA, the CDR3 is TGCAGCGTTGAAGAGGGCCTTGGAGAGCAGTACTTC.

This clonotype was observed at least ten times. The chain combines TRBV5-1 with TRBJ2-1; D may be TRBD2 (5 bases). The CDR3 spans 15 residues. Germline V lookup: CDR1 SGHRS, CDR2 YFSETQ. Trimming left V 0 bases short and J 0 bases short, with 7 bases between. The CDR3 nucleotides are TGCGCCAGCAGCTTGGGGGAGAGCTCCTACAATGAGCAGTTCTTC. Its translation is CASSLGESSYNEQFF.

DNA of the CDR3: TGTGCCAGCAGCGCCCCGGGACGGGGGGATGAGCAGTACTTC. This codes for CASSAPGRGDEQYF. This chain uses TRBV7-9 with TRBJ2-7; 7 bases are shared with TRBD2. The CDR3 is 14 amino acids. The V gene's germline CDR1 is SEHNR and CDR2 FQNEAQ (reference sequence). Losses at the gene ends were 5 bases for V and 7 bases for J; bases not matched to a gene: 11.

This clonotype was picked up a small number of times. This chain links TRBV25-1 with TRBJ1-2, with 10 bases aligning to TRBD1. This CDR3 comprises 13 residues. CDR1 is MGHDK and CDR2 is SYGVNS in the germline V gene. J was trimmed by 5 bases and V by 7 bases; bases with no gene match: 4. Written as DNA, the CDR3 is TGTGCCAGCAAGGGGACAGGGGAATATGGCTACACCTTC. This sequence encodes CASKGTGEYGYTF.

The chain uses TRBV19 and TRBJ1-1; 7 bases map to TRBD1. The germline V gene has CDR1 LNHDA and CDR2 SQIVND (reference sequence). The CDR3 covers 11 residues. With V trimmed by 6 bases and J by 6 bases, 1 base remained unmatched. The CDR3 loop is CASRTGPEAFF. Here the CDR3 DNA reads TGTGCCAGTAGGACAGGGCCTGAAGCTTTCTTT.

The table lists this clonotype with a few counts. The chain is built from TRBV6-2 or TRBV6-3 and TRBJ2-7; 10 positions match TRBD2. This CDR3 region has 16 residues. Germline V gene sequence: CDR1 MNHEY, CDR2 SVGEGT. Trimming at V came to 0 bases and at J to 1 base, leaving 3 bases not matched to a gene. CDR3 region: CASSYSRLAGSYEQYF. CDR3 nucleotides: TGTGCCAGCAGTTACTCGAGACTAGCGGGTTCCTACGAGCAGTACTTC.